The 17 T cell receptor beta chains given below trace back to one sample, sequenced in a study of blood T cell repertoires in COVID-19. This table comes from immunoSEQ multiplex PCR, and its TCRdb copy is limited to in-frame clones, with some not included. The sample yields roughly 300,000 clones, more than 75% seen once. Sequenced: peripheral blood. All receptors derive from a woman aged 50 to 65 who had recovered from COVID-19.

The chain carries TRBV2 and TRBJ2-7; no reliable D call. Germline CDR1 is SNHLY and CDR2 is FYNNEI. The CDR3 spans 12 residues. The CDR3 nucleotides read TGTACCTCAGGATTCCCCAACTACGAGCAGTACTTC. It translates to CTSGFPNYEQYF.

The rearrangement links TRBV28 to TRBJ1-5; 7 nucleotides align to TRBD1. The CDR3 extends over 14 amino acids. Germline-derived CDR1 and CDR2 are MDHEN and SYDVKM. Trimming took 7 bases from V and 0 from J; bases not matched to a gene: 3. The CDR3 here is CASTHRGSNQPQHF. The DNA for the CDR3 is TGTGCCAGCACACACAGGGGTAGCAATCAGCCCCAGCATTTT.

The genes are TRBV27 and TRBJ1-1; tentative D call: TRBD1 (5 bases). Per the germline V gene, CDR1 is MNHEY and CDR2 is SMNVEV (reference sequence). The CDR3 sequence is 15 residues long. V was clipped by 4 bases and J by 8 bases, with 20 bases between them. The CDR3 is CASSSLRRGYDEAFF. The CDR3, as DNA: TGTGCCAGCAGTTCTTTGCGGCGGGGCTACGACGAAGCTTTCTTT.

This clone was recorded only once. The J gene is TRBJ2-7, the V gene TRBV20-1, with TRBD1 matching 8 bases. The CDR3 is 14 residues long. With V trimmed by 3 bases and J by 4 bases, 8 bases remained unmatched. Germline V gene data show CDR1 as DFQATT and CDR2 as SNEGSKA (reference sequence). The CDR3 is CSASLQGEGYEQYF. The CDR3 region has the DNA TGCAGTGCTAGTCTACAGGGGGAAGGGTACGAGCAGTACTTC.

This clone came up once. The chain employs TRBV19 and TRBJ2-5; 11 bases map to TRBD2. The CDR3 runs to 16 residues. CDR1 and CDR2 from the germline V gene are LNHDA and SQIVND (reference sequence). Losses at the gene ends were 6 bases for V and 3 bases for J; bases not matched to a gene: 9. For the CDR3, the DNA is TGTGCCAGTAGAACCGCGGCTAGCGGGGGGAAAGAGACCCAGTACTTC. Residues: CASRTAASGGKETQYF. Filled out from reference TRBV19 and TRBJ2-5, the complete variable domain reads DGGITQSPKYLFRKEGQNVTLSCEQNLNHDAMYWYRQDPGQGLRLIYYSQIVNDFQKGDIAEGYSVSREKKESFPLTVTSAQKNPTAFYLCASRTAASGGKETQYFGPGTRLLVL.

The CDR3 sequence: CASVGQGRAEQYF. The CDR3 DNA sequence: TGTGCCAGCGTGGGGCAGGGGAGGGCCGAGCAGTACTTC. The chain carries TRBV6-5 and TRBJ2-7; tentative D call: TRBD2 (7 bases). Trimming took off 8 bases at V and 6 bases at J, with 17 bases between the two ends. This CDR3 is built from 13 residues. The germline gives CDR1 MNHEY, CDR2 SVGAGI.

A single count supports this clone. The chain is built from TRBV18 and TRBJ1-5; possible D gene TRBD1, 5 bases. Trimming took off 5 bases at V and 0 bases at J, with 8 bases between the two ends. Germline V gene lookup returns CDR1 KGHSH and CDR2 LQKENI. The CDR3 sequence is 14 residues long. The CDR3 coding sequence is TGTGCCAGCTCAGGGGGGTATAGCAATCAGCCCCAGCATTTT. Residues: CASSGGYSNQPQHF. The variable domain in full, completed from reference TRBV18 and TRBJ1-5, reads NAGVMQNPRHLVRRRGQEARLRCSPMKGHSHVYWYRQLPEEGLKFMVYLQKENIIDESGMPKERFSAEFPKEGPSILRIQQVVRGDSAAYFCASSGGYSNQPQHFGDGTRLSIL.

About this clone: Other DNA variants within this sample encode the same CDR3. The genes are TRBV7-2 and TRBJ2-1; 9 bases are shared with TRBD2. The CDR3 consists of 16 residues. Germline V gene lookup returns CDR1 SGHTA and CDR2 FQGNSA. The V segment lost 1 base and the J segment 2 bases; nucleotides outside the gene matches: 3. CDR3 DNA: TGTGCCAGCAGCTTAGTGGCGGGGGGGCCCTACAATGAGCAGTTCTTC. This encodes CASSLVAGGPYNEQFF. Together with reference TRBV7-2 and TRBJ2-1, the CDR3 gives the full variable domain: GAGVSQSPSNKVTEKGKDVELRCDPISGHTALYWYRQSLGQGLEFLIYFQGNSAPDKSGLPSDRFSAERTGGSVSTLTIQRTQQEDSAVYLCASSLVAGGPYNEQFFGPGTRLTVL.

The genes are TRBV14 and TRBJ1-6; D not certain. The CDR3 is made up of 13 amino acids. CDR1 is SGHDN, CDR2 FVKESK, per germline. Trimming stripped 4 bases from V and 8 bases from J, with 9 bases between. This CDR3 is CASSPRGYSPLHF. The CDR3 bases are TGTGCCAGCAGCCCCCGCGGGTATTCACCCCTCCACTTT.

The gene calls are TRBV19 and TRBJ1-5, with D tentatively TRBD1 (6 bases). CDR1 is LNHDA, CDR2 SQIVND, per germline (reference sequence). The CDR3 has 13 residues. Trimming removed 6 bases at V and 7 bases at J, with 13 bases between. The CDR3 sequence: CASSSTGRQPQHF. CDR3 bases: TGTGCCAGTAGCTCGACAGGACGCCAGCCCCAGCATTTT.

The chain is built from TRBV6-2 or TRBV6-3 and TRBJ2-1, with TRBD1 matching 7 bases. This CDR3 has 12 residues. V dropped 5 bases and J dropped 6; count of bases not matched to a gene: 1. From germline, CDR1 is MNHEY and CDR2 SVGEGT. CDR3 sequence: CASSDRANEQFF. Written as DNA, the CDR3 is TGTGCCAGCAGTGACAGGGCCAATGAGCAGTTCTTC.

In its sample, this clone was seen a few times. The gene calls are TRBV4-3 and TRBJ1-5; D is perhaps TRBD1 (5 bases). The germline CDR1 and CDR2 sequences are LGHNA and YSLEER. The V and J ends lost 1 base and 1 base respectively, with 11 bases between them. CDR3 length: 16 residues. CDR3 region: CASSQGAQASNQPQHF. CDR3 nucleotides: TGCGCCAGCAGCCAAGGGGCACAGGCAAGCAATCAGCCCCAGCATTTT.

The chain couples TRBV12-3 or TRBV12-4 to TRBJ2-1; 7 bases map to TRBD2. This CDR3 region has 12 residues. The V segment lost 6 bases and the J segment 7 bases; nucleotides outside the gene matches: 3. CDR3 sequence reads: CASRPGLNEQFF. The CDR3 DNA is TGTGCCAGCAGGCCGGGACTAAATGAGCAGTTCTTC.

CDR3 in amino acids: CATGRQGEYGYTF. In DNA form, the CDR3 reads TGTGCCACCGGCCGACAGGGGGAATATGGCTACACCTTC. The chain is built from TRBV19 and TRBJ1-2, with TRBD1 matching over 9 bases. With V trimmed by 10 bases and J by 5 bases, 8 bases remained unmatched. CDR3 length equals 13 residues. Germline CDR1 LNHDA, CDR2 SQIVND (reference sequence).

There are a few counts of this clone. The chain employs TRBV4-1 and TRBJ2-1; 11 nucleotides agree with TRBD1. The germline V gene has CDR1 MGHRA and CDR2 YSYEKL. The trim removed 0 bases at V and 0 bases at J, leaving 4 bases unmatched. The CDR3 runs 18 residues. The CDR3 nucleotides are TGCGCCAGCAGCCAAGAACCCGGGACAGGGGGCTCCTACAATGAGCAGTTCTTC. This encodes CASSQEPGTGGSYNEQFF.

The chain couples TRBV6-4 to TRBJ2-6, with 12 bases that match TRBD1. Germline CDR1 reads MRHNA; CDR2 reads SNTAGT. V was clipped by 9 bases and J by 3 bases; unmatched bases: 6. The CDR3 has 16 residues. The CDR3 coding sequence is TGTGCCAGGCCGGGACAGGGGGCGTTTGGGGCCAACGTCCTGACTTTC. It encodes CARPGQGAFGANVLTF.

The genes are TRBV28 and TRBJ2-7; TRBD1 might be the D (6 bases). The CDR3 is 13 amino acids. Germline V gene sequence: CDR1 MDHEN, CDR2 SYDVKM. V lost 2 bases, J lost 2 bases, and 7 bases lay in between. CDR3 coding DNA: TGTGCCAGCAGTTTAAGACAGGCCTACGAGCAGTACTTC. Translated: CASSLRQAYEQYF.